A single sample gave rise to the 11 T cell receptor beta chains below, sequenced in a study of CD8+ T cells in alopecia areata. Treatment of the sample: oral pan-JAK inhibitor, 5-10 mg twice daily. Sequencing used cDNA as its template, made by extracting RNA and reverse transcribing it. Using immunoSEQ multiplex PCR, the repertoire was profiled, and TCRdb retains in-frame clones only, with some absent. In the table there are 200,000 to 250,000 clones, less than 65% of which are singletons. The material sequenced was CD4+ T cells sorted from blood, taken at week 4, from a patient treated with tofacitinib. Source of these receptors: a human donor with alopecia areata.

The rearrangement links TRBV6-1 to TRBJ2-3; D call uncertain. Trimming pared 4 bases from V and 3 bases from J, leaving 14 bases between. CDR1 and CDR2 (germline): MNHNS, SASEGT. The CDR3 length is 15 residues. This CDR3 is CASSAYQTQTDTQYF. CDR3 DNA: TGTGCCAGCAGTGCTTACCAGACCCAAACAGATACGCAGTATTTT.

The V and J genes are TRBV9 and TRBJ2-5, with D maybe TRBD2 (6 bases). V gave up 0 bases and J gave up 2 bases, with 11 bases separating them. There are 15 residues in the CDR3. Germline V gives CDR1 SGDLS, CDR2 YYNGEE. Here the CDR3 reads CASSVGAGIQETQYF. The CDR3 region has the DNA TGTGCCAGCAGCGTAGGTGCGGGAATACAAGAGACCCAGTACTTC. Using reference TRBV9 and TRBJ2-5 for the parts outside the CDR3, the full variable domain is DSGVTQTPKHLITATGQRVTLRCSPRSGDLSVYWYQQSLDQGLQFLIQYYNGEERAKGNILERFSAQQFPDLHSELNLSSLELGDSALYFCASSVGAGIQETQYFGPGTRLLVL.

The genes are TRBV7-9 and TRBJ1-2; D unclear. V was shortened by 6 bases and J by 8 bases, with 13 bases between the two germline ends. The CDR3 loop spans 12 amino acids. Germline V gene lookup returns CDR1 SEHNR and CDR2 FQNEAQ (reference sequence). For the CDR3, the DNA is TGTGCCAGCAGATCCGGCGGAGGGGGCTACACCTTC. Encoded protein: CASRSGGGGYTF.

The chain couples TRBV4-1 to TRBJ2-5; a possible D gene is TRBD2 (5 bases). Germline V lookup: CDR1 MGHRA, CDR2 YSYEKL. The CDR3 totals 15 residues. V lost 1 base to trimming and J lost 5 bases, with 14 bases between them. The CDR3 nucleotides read TGCGCCAGCAGCCAAGCCCCAACGCGAGGGGAGACCCAGTACTTC. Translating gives CASSQAPTRGETQYF.

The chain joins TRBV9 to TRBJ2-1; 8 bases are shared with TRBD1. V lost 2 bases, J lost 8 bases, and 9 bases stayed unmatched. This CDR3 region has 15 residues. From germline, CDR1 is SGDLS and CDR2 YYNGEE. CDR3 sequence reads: CASSVDRAGVDEQFF. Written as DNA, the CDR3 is TGTGCCAGCAGCGTGGACAGGGCGGGTGTCGATGAGCAGTTCTTC.

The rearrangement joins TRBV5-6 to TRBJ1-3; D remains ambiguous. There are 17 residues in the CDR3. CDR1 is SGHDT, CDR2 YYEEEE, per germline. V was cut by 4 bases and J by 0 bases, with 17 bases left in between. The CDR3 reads CASSQPYGGSSGNTIYF. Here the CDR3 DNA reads TGTGCCAGCAGCCAACCGTACGGCGGAAGCTCTGGAAACACCATATATTTT.

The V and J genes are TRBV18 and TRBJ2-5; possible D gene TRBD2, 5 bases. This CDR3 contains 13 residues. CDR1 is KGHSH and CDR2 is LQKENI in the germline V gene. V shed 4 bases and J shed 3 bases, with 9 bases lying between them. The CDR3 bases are TGTGCCAGCTCACATAGCGAGGAAGAGACCCAGTACTTC. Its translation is CASSHSEEETQYF.

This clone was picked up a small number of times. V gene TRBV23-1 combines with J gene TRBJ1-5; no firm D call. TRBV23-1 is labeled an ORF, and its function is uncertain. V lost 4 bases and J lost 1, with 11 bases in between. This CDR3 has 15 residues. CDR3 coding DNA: TGCGCCAGCAGTCGGAGACCGAAAAGCAATCAGCCCCAGCATTTT. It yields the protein CASSRRPKSNQPQHF.

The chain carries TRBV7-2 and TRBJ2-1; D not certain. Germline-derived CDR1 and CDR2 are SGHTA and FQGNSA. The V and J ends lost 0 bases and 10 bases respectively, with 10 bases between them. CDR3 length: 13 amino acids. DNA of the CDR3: TGTGCCAGCAGCTTAGCGTACGGAGACGAGCAGTTCTTC. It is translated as CASSLAYGDEQFF.

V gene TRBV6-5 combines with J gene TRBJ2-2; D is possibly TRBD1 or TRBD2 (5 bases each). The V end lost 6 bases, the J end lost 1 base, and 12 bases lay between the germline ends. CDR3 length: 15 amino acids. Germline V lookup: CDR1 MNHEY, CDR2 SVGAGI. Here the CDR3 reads CASRKGTLNTGELFF. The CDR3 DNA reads TGTGCCAGCAGGAAGGGGACCTTGAACACCGGGGAGCTGTTTTTT.

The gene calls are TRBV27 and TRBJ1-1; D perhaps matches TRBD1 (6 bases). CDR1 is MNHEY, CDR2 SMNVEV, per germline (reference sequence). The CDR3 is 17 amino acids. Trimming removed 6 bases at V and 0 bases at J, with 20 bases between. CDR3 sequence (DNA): TGTGCCAGCAGGTTCACAGGGTCCATTTTTTTGAACACTGAAGCTTTCTTT. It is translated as CASRFTGSIFLNTEAFF.